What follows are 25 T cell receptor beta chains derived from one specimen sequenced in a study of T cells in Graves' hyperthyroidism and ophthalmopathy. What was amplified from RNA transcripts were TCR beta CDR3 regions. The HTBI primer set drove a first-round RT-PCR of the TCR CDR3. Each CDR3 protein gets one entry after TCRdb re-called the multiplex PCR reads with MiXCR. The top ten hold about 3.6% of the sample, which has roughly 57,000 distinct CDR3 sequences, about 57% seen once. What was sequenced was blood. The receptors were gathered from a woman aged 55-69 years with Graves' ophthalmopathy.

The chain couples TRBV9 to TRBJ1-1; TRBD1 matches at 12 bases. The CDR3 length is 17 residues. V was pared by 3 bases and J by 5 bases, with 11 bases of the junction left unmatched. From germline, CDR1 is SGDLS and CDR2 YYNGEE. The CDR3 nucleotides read TGTGCCAGCAGCGAAGGGGTTGGGACAGGGGGCTTAACTGAAGCTTTCTTT. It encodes CASSEGVGTGGLTEAFF.

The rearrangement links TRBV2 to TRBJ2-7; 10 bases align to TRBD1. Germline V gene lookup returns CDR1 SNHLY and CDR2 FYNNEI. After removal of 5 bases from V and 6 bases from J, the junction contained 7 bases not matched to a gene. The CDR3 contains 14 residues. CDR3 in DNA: TGTGCCAGCAGTCCCGGGACAGGGGTGGGCGAGCAGTACTTC. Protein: CASSPGTGVGEQYF.

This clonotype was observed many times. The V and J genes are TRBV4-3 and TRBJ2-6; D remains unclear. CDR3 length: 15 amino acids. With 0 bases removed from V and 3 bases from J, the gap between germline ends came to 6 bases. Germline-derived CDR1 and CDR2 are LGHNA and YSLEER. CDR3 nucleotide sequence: TGCGCCAGCAGCCAAGATGACCGTGGGGCCAACGTCCTGACTTTC. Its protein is CASSQDDRGANVLTF.

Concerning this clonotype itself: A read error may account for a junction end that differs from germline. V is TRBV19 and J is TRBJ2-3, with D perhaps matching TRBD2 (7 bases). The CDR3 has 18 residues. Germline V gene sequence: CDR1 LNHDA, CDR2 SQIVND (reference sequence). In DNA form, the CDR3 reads TGTGCCAGTAGTACAGTAGGGGAGGCGGGGGCACGCGGAGATGCGCAGTATTTT. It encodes CASSTVGEAGARGDAQYF.

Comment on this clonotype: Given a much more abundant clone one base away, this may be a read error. CDR3 loop: CASSPPRGRGSEQYF. CDR3 DNA sequence: TGTGCCAGCTCGCCACCTCGAGGACGGGGGTCCGAGCAGTACTTC. The chain combines TRBV10-1 with TRBJ2-7; D is perhaps TRBD2 (6 bases). This CDR3 comprises 15 residues. From germline, CDR1 is WNHNN and CDR2 SYGVQD (reference sequence).

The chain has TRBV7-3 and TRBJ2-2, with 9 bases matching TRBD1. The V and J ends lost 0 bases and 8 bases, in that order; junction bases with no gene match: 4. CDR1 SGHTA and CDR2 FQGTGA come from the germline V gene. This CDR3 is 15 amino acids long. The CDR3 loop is CASSLTGTGIGELFF. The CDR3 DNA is TGTGCCAGCAGCTTAACCGGGACAGGGATAGGGGAGCTGTTTTTT.

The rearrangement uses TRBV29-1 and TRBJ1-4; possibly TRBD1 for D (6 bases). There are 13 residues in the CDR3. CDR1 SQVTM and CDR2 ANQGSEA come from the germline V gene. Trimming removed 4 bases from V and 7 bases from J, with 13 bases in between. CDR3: CSVGAGESEKLFF. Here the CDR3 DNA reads TGCAGCGTTGGGGCAGGGGAGAGTGAAAAACTGTTTTTT.

The CDR3 nucleotides are TGCAGTGCTATCGGCGGGGGGTACAATGAGCAGTTCTTC. It is translated as CSAIGGGYNEQFF. The chain recombines TRBV20-1 with TRBJ2-1; 8 nucleotides line up with TRBD2. Germline values: CDR1 DFQATT, CDR2 SNEGSKA (reference sequence). This CDR3 spans 13 amino acids. V lost 4 bases to trimming and J lost 4 bases; unmatched junction nucleotides: 3.

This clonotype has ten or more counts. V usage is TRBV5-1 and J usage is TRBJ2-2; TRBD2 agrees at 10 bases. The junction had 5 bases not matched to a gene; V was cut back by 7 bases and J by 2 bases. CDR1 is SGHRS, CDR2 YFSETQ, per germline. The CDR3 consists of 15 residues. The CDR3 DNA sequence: TGCGCCAGCGCCATACTAGCGGGAAACACCGGGGAGCTGTTTTTT. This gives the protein CASAILAGNTGELFF.

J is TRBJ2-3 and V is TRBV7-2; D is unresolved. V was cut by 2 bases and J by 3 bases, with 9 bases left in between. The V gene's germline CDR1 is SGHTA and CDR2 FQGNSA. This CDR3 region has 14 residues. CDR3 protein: CASSLPGVTDTQYF. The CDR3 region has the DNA TGTGCCAGCAGCTTACCTGGGGTTACAGATACGCAGTATTTT.

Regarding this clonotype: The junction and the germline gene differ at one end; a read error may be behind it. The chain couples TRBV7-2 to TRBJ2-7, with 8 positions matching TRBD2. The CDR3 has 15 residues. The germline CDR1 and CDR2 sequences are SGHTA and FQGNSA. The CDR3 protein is CASGLALSGGGEQYF. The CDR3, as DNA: TGTGCCAGCGGCTTAGCGCTCAGCGGGGGAGGCGAGCAGTACTTC. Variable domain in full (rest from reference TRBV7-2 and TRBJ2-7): GAGVSQSPSNKVTEKGKDVELRCDPISGHTALYWYRQSLGQGLEFLIYFQGNSAPDKSGLPSDRFSAERTGGSVSTLTIQRTQQEDSAVYLCASGLALSGGGEQYFGPGTRLTVT.

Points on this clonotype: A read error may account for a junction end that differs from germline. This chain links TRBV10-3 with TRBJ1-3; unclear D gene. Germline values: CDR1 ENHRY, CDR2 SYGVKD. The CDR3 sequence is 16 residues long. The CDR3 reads CASQVRNTGSGDTIYF. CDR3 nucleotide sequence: TGTGCCAGTCAGGTTCGAAATACGGGCTCTGGAGACACCATATATTTT.

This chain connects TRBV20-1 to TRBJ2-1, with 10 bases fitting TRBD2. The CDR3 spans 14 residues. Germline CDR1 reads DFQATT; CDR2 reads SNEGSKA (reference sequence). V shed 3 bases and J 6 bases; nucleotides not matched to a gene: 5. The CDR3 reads CSARTSGLLNEQFF. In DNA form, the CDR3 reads TGCAGTGCTAGGACTAGCGGGCTCCTCAATGAGCAGTTCTTC.

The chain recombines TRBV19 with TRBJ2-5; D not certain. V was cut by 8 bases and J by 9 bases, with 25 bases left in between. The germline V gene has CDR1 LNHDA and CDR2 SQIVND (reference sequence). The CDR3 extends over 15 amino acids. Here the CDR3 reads CASHDDDMVNQPQYF. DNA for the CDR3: TGTGCCAGTCACGACGACGATATGGTCAATCAGCCCCAGTACTTC.

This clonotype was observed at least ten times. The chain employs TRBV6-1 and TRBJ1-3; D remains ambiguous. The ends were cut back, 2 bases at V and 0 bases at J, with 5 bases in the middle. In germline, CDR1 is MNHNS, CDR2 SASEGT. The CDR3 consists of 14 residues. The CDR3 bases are TGTGCCAGCAGTGAACGTCCCTCTGGAAACACCATATATTTT. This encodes CASSERPSGNTIYF.

CDR3 DNA sequence: TGTGCCAGCAGCCCATGGACAGGGGGCGAGCAGTACTTC. Amino acids: CASSPWTGGEQYF. V is TRBV5-6 and J is TRBJ2-7; 10 nucleotides agree with TRBD1. Trimming at V came to 4 bases and at J to 6 bases, leaving 4 bases not matched to a gene. The CDR3 has 13 amino acids. CDR1 and CDR2 from the germline V gene are SGHDT and YYEEEE. The variable domain in full, completed from reference TRBV5-6 and TRBJ2-7, reads DAGVTQSPTHLIKTRGQQVTLRCSPKSGHDTVSWYQQALGQGPQFIFQYYEEEERQRGNFPDRFSGHQFPNYSSELNVNALLLGDSALYLCASSPWTGGEQYFGPGTRLTVT.

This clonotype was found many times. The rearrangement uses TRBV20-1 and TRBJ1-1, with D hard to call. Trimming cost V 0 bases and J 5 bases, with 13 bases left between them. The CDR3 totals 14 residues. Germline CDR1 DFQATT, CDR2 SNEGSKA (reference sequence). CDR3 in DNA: TGCAGTGCTAGAGAAGCGCAGGTCGTTACTGAAGCTTTCTTT. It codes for CSAREAQVVTEAFF.

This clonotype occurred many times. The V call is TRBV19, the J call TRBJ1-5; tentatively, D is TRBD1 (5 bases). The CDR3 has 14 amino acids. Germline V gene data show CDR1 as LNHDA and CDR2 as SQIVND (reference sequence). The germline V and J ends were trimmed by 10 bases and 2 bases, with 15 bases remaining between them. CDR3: CATQGALGNQPQHF. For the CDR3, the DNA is TGTGCCACCCAGGGTGCGTTGGGCAATCAGCCCCAGCATTTT.

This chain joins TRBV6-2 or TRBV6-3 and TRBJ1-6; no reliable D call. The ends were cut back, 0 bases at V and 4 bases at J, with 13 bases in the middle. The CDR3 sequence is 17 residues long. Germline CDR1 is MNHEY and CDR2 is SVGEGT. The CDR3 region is CASSYSVARGYNSPLHF. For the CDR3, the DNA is TGTGCCAGCAGTTACTCCGTGGCGAGAGGATATAATTCACCCCTCCACTTT.

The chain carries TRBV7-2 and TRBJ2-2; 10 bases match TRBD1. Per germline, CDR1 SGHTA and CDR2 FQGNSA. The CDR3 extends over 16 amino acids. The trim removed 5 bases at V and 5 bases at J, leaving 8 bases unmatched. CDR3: CASSPDRGRKTGELFF. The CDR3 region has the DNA TGTGCCAGCAGCCCCGACAGGGGGCGAAAAACCGGGGAGCTGTTTTTT.

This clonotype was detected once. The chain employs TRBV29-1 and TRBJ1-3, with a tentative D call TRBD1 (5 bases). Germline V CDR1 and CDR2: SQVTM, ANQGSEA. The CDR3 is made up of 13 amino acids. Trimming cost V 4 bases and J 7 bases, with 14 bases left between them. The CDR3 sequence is CSVGAREKNTIYF. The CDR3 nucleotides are TGCAGCGTTGGGGCCAGGGAAAAGAACACCATATATTTT. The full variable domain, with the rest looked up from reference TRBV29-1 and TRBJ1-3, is SAVISQKPSRDICQRGTSLTIQCQVDSQVTMMFWYRQQPGQSLTLIATANQGSEATYESGFVIDKFPISRPNLTFSTLTVSNMSPEDSSIYLCSVGAREKNTIYFGEGSWLTVV.

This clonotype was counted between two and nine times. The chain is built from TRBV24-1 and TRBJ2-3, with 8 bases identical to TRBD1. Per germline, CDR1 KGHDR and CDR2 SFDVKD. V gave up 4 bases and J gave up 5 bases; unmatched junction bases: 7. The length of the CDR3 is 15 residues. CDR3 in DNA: TGTGCCACCAGTGAGGCAGGGGGCATGGGAGATACGCAGTATTTT. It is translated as CATSEAGGMGDTQYF.

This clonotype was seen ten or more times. In nucleotides, the CDR3 is TGTGCCAGCAGTGCCCGGGTCGGGAGAACGCAGTATTTT. This translates into CASSARVGRTQYF. The genes are TRBV28 and TRBJ2-3, with TRBD2 as a possible D gene (6 bases). CDR1 and CDR2 (germline): MDHEN, SYDVKM. Trimming stripped 5 bases from V and 9 bases from J, with 15 bases between. The CDR3 is made up of 13 amino acids.

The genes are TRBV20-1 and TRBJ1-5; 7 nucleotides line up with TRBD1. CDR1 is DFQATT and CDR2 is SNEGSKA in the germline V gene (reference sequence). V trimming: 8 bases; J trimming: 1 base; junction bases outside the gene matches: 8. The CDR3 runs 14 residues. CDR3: CSLTTGSSNQPQHF. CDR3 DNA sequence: TGCAGTTTAACGACAGGGTCAAGCAATCAGCCCCAGCATTTT.

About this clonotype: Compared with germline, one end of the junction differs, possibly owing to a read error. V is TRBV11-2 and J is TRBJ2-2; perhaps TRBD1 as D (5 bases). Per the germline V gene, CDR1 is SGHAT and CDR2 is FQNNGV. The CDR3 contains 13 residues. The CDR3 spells CVSSLAGRRELFF. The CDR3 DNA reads TGTGTCAGCAGCTTAGCAGGGCGCAGGGAGCTGTTTTTT.